These 3 T cell receptor beta chains came from one sample sequenced in a study of OX40 agonist ivuxolimab in advanced cancers. Method: immunoSEQ multiplex PCR; TCRdb's copy keeps in-frame clones and lacks some. The sample lists about 84,000 clones; 84% were seen once. The starting material was CD4+ or CD8+ T cells sorted from blood, obtained in a trial of the OX40 agonist ivuxolimab. These receptors were taken from an adult with an advanced solid tumor such as melanoma, head and neck, liver or kidney cancer.

Only one count was recorded for this clone. The chain links TRBV6-6 to TRBJ2-7; the D gene is possibly TRBD2 (6 bases). V dropped 6 bases and J dropped 3 bases, with 12 bases sitting between them. This CDR3 contains 13 residues. Germline loops: CDR1 MNHNY, CDR2 SVGAGI (reference sequence). The CDR3 here is CASSRGGNYEQYF. DNA for the CDR3: TGTGCCAGCAGCCGCGGAGGGAACTACGAGCAGTACTTC.

The rearrangement joins TRBV30 to TRBJ1-5; perhaps TRBD1 as D (6 bases). Germline V lookup: CDR1 GTSNPN, CDR2 SVGIG (reference sequence). V was shortened by 2 bases and J by 6 bases, with 11 bases between the two germline ends. The CDR3 loop spans 13 amino acids. CDR3 protein: CAWSKTGLQPQHF. The CDR3 nucleotides are TGTGCCTGGAGTAAGACAGGTCTTCAGCCCCAGCATTTT.

This clone turned up a few times. CDR3 residues: CASSKGTGANTGELFF. CDR3 coding DNA: TGTGCCAGCAGTAAGGGGACAGGTGCGAACACCGGGGAGCTGTTTTTT. This chain links TRBV27 with TRBJ2-2, with 8 positions matching TRBD1. The germline V gene encodes CDR1 MNHEY and CDR2 SMNVEV (reference sequence). Losses at the gene ends were 5 bases for V and 0 bases for J; bases not matched to a gene: 5. This CDR3 has 16 amino acids.